This TCR beta chain was documented in a study of tumor-infiltrating lymphocytes in primary liver carcinoma. Study information: Both sexes were represented among patients, who were 30 to 69 years old.

Germline V CDR1 and CDR2: MNHNS, SASEGT. The CDR3 consists of 14 residues. General study results and limits: Lesser overlap characterized tumor-adjacent and tumor-blood pairs relative to tumor region pairs.

Unsorted bulk tissue of about 20-30 mg yielded co-extracted RNA and DNA. Surgical resection was used to treat these primary liver carcinoma patients. Among the patients, all had chronic HBV infection and none had been treated. The input was 450 to 500 ng total RNA; TCR beta cDNA was made from it with a constant-region primer. Each TCR beta library was derived from three nested multiplex PCR rounds that employed slightly modified ARM-PCR. The study ran its first two PCR rounds for roughly 10 cycles each, using TRBV1-TRBV30 forward primers and a C-beta reverse primer. TCRdb itself ran the multiplex PCR reads through MiXCR, one entry per CDR3 protein. The sample has 100,000 or so distinct CDR3 sequences, 69% seen once. A remark on this clonotype: The antigen is not known. One junction end disagrees with the germline gene, perhaps due to a read error.

V and J are TRBV6-1 and TRBJ2-7; TRBD2 matches 7 bases. Material: liver tumor tissue from sampling region 5. As for subset: tumor region T5, tumor centre. The receptor's source is a woman aged 55-69 years with primary liver carcinoma and hepatitis B virus infection. In DNA form, the CDR3 reads TGTGCCAGGAGTTTAACTAGCGCTGCTACGGAGCAGTATTTC. Translation: CARSLTSAATEQYF.